The clone carrying this T cell receptor beta chain occurred once. Its antigen remains unidentified. Germline values: CDR1 LNHDA, CDR2 SQIVND (reference sequence). V shed 4 bases, J shed 6 bases, and the junction held 3 bases outside the gene matches. This CDR3 has 14 residues. The sample belongs to a study of CD8+CD57+ T cells in acquired aplastic anemia. Study summary: When averaged, DNA from sorted CD4+ and CD8+ cells came to approximately 3.2 ug.

Notes on the study in general: Controls did not differ significantly from patients in CD8+ Simpson's diversity. There were roughly 28 CD8+ CDR3 sequences that occurred in both patients and controls.

The template for TCR beta VDJ and CDR3 sequence profiling was genomic DNA. One entry per CDR3 protein, called by TCRdb with MiXCR from the reads. The sample has roughly 100,000 distinct CDR3 sequences, 65% to 70% seen once. Patients included in sequencing had previously demonstrated CD8+CD57+ cell expansion by flow cytometry. The clonotype originates from a human donor with aplastic anemia. This chain links TRBV19 with TRBJ2-1, with TRBD2 matching over 10 bases. The sample comprised sorted CD4+, CD8+, or CD8+CD57+ T cells (not recorded which) from PBMCs. This chain's CDR3 is CASSNSGGANEQFF. CDR3 in DNA: TGTGCCAGTAGTAACAGCGGGGGGGCCAATGAGCAGTTCTTC.